Each of the 21 T cell receptor beta chains below was sequenced from the same sample in a study of breast tumors, draining lymph nodes, adjacent tissues. A single record per CDR3 protein comes from TCRdb applying MiXCR to the multiplex PCR reads. The sample lists roughly 80,000 distinct CDR3 sequences, about 20% occurring once. Breast cancer patients provided tissue from their axillary draining lymph nodes. Input material: axillary lymph node tissue. The receptors come from a female donor with breast cancer. Some clones in this sample may be carry-over from other donors' samples.

The chain combines TRBV2 with TRBJ1-1, with D possibly TRBD1 on 6 matching bases. V lost 7 bases and J 3 bases, leaving 15 bases between the germline ends. The CDR3 length is 14 residues. Germline values: CDR1 SNHLY, CDR2 FYNNEI. CDR3 in amino acids: CASTSTGQYTEAFF. CDR3 bases: TGTGCCAGCACCTCAACCGGACAGTACACTGAAGCTTTCTTT. Filled out from reference TRBV2 and TRBJ1-1, the complete variable domain reads EPEVTQTPSHQVTQMGQEVILRCVPISNHLYFYWYRQILGQKVEFLVSFYNNEISEKSEIFDDQFSVERPDGSNFTLKIRSTKLEDSAMYFCASTSTGQYTEAFFGQGTRLTVV.

This rearrangement joins TRBV13 to TRBJ2-4; D gene unclear. V lost 5 bases to trimming and J lost 2 bases, with 10 bases between them. This CDR3 is built from 14 residues. The germline CDR1 and CDR2 sequences are PRHDT and FYEKMQ (reference sequence). This chain's CDR3 is CASSQPESKNIQYF. CDR3 nucleotides: TGTGCCAGCAGCCAACCGGAGTCCAAAAACATTCAGTACTTC.

There are many counts of this clonotype. V and J are TRBV6-7 and TRBJ2-7; possible D gene TRBD1, 7 bases. TRBV6-7 is sorted into the ORF group, with uncertain function. The V end lost 10 bases, the J end lost 0 bases, and 19 bases lay between the germline ends. The CDR3 is 15 amino acids. CDR3 protein: CAMSTGAGSSYEQYF. CDR3 coding DNA: TGTGCCATGTCAACAGGGGCGGGGTCCTCCTACGAGCAGTACTTC.

This clonotype came up a few times. The chain recombines TRBV27 with TRBJ2-5; 7 bases match TRBD1. The CDR3 runs to 14 residues. Germline-derived CDR1 and CDR2 are MNHEY and SMNVEV (reference sequence). The junction had 10 bases not matched to a gene; V was cut back by 7 bases and J by 5 bases. CDR3 DNA sequence: TGTGCCAGCACCAAGGACAGGTGGGAGGAGACCCAGTACTTC. This codes for CASTKDRWEETQYF.

The rearrangement joins TRBV6-4 to TRBJ1-1; D unresolved. Trimming took off 0 bases at V and 4 bases at J, with 9 bases between the two ends. The V gene's germline CDR1 is MRHNA and CDR2 SNTAGT. The CDR3 contains 14 residues. CDR3 protein: CASSDSNRGTEAFF. As DNA, the CDR3 is TGTGCCAGCAGTGACTCGAATCGGGGCACTGAAGCTTTCTTT.

Regarding this clonotype: Because the CDR3 is missing its conserved closing phenylalanine or tryptophan, this is likely a read error. It is unclear where the CDR3 begins or ends on the DNA, so no DNA is shown, and the CDR3 is as TCRdb lists it. This sequence joins TRBV7-2 and TRBJ2-7; the tabulated D call, TRBD1, remains unverified against the DNA. From its first to its last residue, the CDR3 has 13 amino acids. The germline gives CDR1 SGHTA, CDR2 FQGNSA. CDR3 protein: CASSLTGNHEQHL.

This clonotype came up many times. The rearrangement uses TRBV5-8 and TRBJ2-3; TRBD2 aligns across 7 bases. The V gene's germline CDR1 is SGHTS and CDR2 YDEGEE. Trimming removed 3 bases from V and 2 bases from J; junction bases left unmatched: 3. The CDR3 runs to 14 residues. DNA of the CDR3: TGTGCCAGCAGCTGGGGGGGGATCACAGATACGCAGTATTTT. As protein: CASSWGGITDTQYF.

This clonotype was seen many times. The chain combines TRBV20-1 with TRBJ1-2; a weak D match, TRBD1 (5 bases). Looked up from germline, CDR1 is DFQATT and CDR2 is SNEGSKA (reference sequence). With 5 bases removed from V and 4 bases from J, the gap between germline ends came to 14 bases. The CDR3 is made up of 13 amino acids. The CDR3 nucleotides read TGCAGTGCTTATACAGGTTTTCCCTATGGCTACACCTTC. Translating it yields CSAYTGFPYGYTF.

This clonotype was detected many times. The chain joins TRBV20-1 to TRBJ1-5, with 10 positions matching TRBD1. The CDR3 spans 17 residues. CDR1 and CDR2 (germline): DFQATT, SNEGSKA (reference sequence). Trimming took 6 bases from V and 4 from J; bases not matched to a gene: 15. CDR3 sequence (DNA): TGCAGTGCCCCCCGCTCGCCGGGACAGGGGATTAATCAGCCCCAGCATTTT. Its protein is CSAPRSPGQGINQPQHF.

This clonotype was seen more than once but under ten times. The chain joins TRBV6-1 to TRBJ1-2; no reliable D call. CDR3 size: 16 residues. Germline loops: CDR1 MNHNS, CDR2 SASEGT. Trimming left V 4 bases short and J 6 bases short, with 21 bases between. CDR3 sequence: CASSVDAGQVIHGYTF. The CDR3 DNA reads as TGTGCCAGCAGTGTGGATGCCGGGCAGGTAATCCATGGCTACACCTTC.

The chain combines TRBV11-1 with TRBJ2-6; no firm D call. The germline V gene encodes CDR1 SGHAT and CDR2 FQDESV (reference sequence). The CDR3 is made up of 15 amino acids. Trimming removed 3 bases from V and 1 base from J, with 7 bases in between. CDR3 loop: CASSLGRSGANVLTF. CDR3 bases: TGTGCCAGCAGCTTGGGTCGTTCTGGGGCCAACGTCCTGACTTTC.

This clonotype was observed many times. The chain recombines TRBV12-5 with TRBJ1-6; no clear D gene. The V gene lost 2 bases and the J gene lost 6 bases, with 11 bases spanning the gap. The CDR3 sequence is 15 residues long. Germline-derived CDR1 and CDR2 are LGHNT and FRNRAP. The CDR3 here is CASGLPYQINSPLHF. The DNA of the CDR3 is TGTGCTAGTGGTTTGCCTTACCAGATTAATTCACCCCTCCACTTT.

This clonotype has ten or more counts. The CDR3 DNA is TGCGCCAGCAGCTTGGATCCGGGACCTTACCAAGAGACCCAGTACTTC. Its translation: CASSLDPGPYQETQYF. This chain links TRBV5-1 with TRBJ2-5, with D perhaps being TRBD1 or TRBD2 (5 bases each). V shed 0 bases and J shed 0 bases, with 12 bases lying between them. CDR3 length: 16 residues. The V gene's germline CDR1 is SGHRS and CDR2 YFSETQ. The whole variable domain, filled in from reference TRBV5-1 and TRBJ2-5, reads KAGVTQTPRYLIKTRGQQVTLSCSPISGHRSVSWYQQTPGQGLQFLFEYFSETQRNKGNFPGRFSGRQFSNSRSEMNVSTLELGDSALYLCASSLDPGPYQETQYFGPGTRLLVL.

This clonotype was detected many times. The rearrangement joins TRBV11-3 to TRBJ2-3; tentatively, D is TRBD1 (6 bases). V lost 5 bases, J lost 4 bases, and 13 bases lay in between. This CDR3 is built from 14 residues. Looked up from germline, CDR1 is SGHNT and CDR2 is YENEEA. The CDR3: CASSPTGNPDTQYF. The CDR3 DNA reads TGTGCCAGCAGCCCTACAGGGAATCCAGATACGCAGTATTTT. The full variable domain, in which reference TRBV11-3 and TRBJ2-3 provide the parts outside the CDR3, is EAGVVQSPRYKIIEKKQPVAFWCNPISGHNTLYWYLQNLGQGPELLIRYENEEAVDDSQLPKDRFSAERLKGVDSTLKIQPAELGDSAVYLCASSPTGNPDTQYFGPGTRLTVL.

CDR3 protein: CASRQGLDTGELFF. Written as DNA, the CDR3 is TGTGCCAGCAGGCAGGGTCTAGACACCGGGGAGCTGTTTTTT. V gene TRBV6-5 combines with J gene TRBJ2-2, with D tentatively TRBD1 (5 bases). Germline CDR1 reads MNHEY; CDR2 reads SVGAGI. The CDR3 length is 14 residues. Trimming left V 6 bases short and J 3 bases short, with 11 bases between.

This clonotype was seen at least ten times. The chain recombines TRBV10-3 with TRBJ2-7; D may be TRBD2 (5 bases). V lost 4 bases and J lost 0, with 10 bases in between. The length of the CDR3 is 14 residues. Germline V gene lookup returns CDR1 ENHRY and CDR2 SYGVKD. The CDR3 reads CAISGGSGSYEQYF. CDR3 sequence (DNA): TGTGCCATCAGTGGAGGGTCAGGCTCCTACGAGCAGTACTTC.

This clonotype was counted at least ten times. The chain couples TRBV7-6 to TRBJ1-2; D may be TRBD1 (6 bases). CDR1 is SGHVS and CDR2 is FNYEAQ in the germline V gene. Trimming took 5 bases from V and 4 from J, leaving 14 bases between them. There are 14 residues in the CDR3. The CDR3 is CASSPGGGTYGYTF. The CDR3, as DNA: TGTGCCAGCAGCCCAGGAGGGGGTACCTATGGCTACACCTTC.

This clonotype was observed at least ten times. The chain couples TRBV6-2 or TRBV6-3 to TRBJ1-4; TRBD1 agrees at 9 bases. Germline V CDR1 and CDR2: MNHEY, SVGEGT. J was trimmed by 7 bases and V by 7 bases; bases with no gene match: 10. The CDR3 loop spans 15 amino acids. The CDR3 reads CASNSWGQGSEKLFF. The CDR3 DNA reads as TGTGCCAGCAACTCCTGGGGACAGGGCTCTGAAAAACTGTTTTTT.

Note on this clonotype: This likely comes from a read error, as the CDR3 has no conserved phenylalanine or tryptophan at its end. J is TRBJ2-1 and V is TRBV24-1, with 7 bases aligning to TRBD2. Germline assignment: CDR1 KGHDR and CDR2 SFDVKD. Trimming removed 5 bases from V and 7 bases from J; junction bases left unmatched: 7. This CDR3 region has 14 residues. DNA of the CDR3: TGTGCCACCAGTGGCCCCGGACTAGGAAATGAGCAGTTCTCC. Translating gives CATSGPGLGNEQFS.

This clonotype was counted many times. The chain recombines TRBV15 with TRBJ2-2; 9 nucleotides match TRBD2. V lost 0 bases and J lost 4; bases outside the gene matches: 6. CDR3 length: 17 amino acids. CDR1 is LNHNV and CDR2 is YYDKDF in the germline V gene (reference sequence). In nucleotides, the CDR3 is TGTGCCACCAGCAGAGAATACGGGACTAGCTCCACCGGGGAGCTGTTTTTT. This codes for CATSREYGTSSTGELFF.

As for this clonotype: It may be a read error: a sequence one base away is much more abundant. This chain links TRBV6-4 with TRBJ2-5; no clear D. Trimming left V 2 bases short and J 9 bases short, with 10 bases between. CDR1 is MRHNA and CDR2 is SNTAGT in the germline V gene. This CDR3 is built from 12 residues. Written as DNA, the CDR3 is TGTGCCAGCAGTGACAGGGCCGAGGCCCAGTACTTC. Protein: CASSDRAEAQYF.